A single sample gave rise to the 14 T cell receptor beta chains below, sequenced in a study of blood T cell repertoires in COVID-19. This table comes from immunoSEQ multiplex PCR, and its TCRdb copy is limited to in-frame clones, with some not included. The sample carries a few hundred thousand clones, just under 90% recorded once. Material for sequencing was PBMCs or T cells enriched from blood (not recorded which). These receptors all stem from a woman in her fifties or sixties who had recovered from COVID-19.

This CDR3 reads CASSVRSSSNQPQHF. The CDR3, as DNA: TGTGCCAGCAGCGTCAGAAGTTCGAGCAATCAGCCCCAGCATTTT. This chain connects TRBV28 to TRBJ1-5; D is ambiguous. V lost 6 bases and J lost 1, with 13 bases in between. The germline CDR1 and CDR2 sequences are MDHEN and SYDVKM. The CDR3 runs 15 residues.

The chain is built from TRBV11-2 and TRBJ2-1, with a weak D call TRBD2 (5 bases). V lost 6 bases, J lost 11 bases, and 11 bases lay in between. The CDR3 covers 11 residues. Germline V gives CDR1 SGHAT, CDR2 FQNNGV. CDR3 sequence reads: CASRLAAKQFF. The CDR3, as DNA: TGTGCCAGCAGGCTAGCCGCCAAGCAGTTCTTC. The entire variable domain, with the rest obtained from reference TRBV11-2 and TRBJ2-1, is as follows: EAGVAQSPRYKIIEKRQSVAFWCNPISGHATLYWYQQILGQGPKLLIQFQNNGVVDDSQLPKDRFSAERLKGVDSTLKIQPAKLEDSAVYLCASRLAAKQFFGPGTRLTVL.

V gene TRBV9 combines with J gene TRBJ1-6, with 8 bases lining up with TRBD1. CDR3 length: 15 residues. Germline assignment: CDR1 SGDLS and CDR2 YYNGEE. Trimming at V came to 3 bases and at J to 7 bases, leaving 6 bases not matched to a gene. This CDR3 reads CASSARTGSNSPLHF. The CDR3 nucleotides are TGTGCCAGCAGCGCCCGGACAGGGTCGAATTCACCCCTCCACTTT.

The chain couples TRBV13 to TRBJ2-1; 13 nucleotides match TRBD2. The CDR3 is 15 residues long. From germline, CDR1 is PRHDT and CDR2 FYEKMQ (reference sequence). The ends lost 4 bases at V and 9 bases at J; junction bases unmatched: 6. CDR3 DNA sequence: TGTGCCAGCAGCTCCACTAGCGGGGGGGCATTTGAGCAGTTCTTC. Translating it yields CASSSTSGGAFEQFF.

V is TRBV20-1 and J is TRBJ2-7, with D possibly being TRBD1 (6 bases). This CDR3 is 12 amino acids long. V gave up 3 bases and J gave up 5 bases, with 11 bases separating them. The germline CDR1 and CDR2 sequences are DFQATT and SNEGSKA (reference sequence). The CDR3 spells CSASEQGNEQYF. CDR3 bases: TGCAGTGCTAGTGAGCAGGGGAACGAGCAGTACTTC.

This clone was recorded once. The chain joins TRBV5-4 to TRBJ2-7, with TRBD1 as a possible D gene (6 bases). Germline CDR1 and CDR2: SGHNT and YYREEE (reference sequence). Trimming removed 4 bases from V and 6 bases from J, with 17 bases in between. This CDR3 spans 14 amino acids. The CDR3 region has the DNA TGTGCCAGCAGCCCGGACAGCAGACCCCTCGAGCAGTACTTC. Its protein product is CASSPDSRPLEQYF. The variable domain in full, with the rest retrieved from reference TRBV5-4 and TRBJ2-7, is ETGVTQSPTHLIKTRGQQVTLRCSSQSGHNTVSWYQQALGQGPQFIFQYYREEENGRGNFPPRFSGLQFPNYSSELNVNALELDDSALYLCASSPDSRPLEQYFGPGTRLTVT.

The chain uses TRBV19 and TRBJ1-6; D possibly corresponds to TRBD1 (6 bases). CDR1 is LNHDA and CDR2 is SQIVND in the germline V gene (reference sequence). With 9 bases removed from V and 9 bases from J, the gap between germline ends came to 24 bases. The CDR3 is 16 amino acids. CDR3 in amino acids: CASRARTVFGISPLHF. DNA for the CDR3: TGTGCCAGCCGAGCCAGGACAGTTTTTGGGATTTCACCCCTCCACTTT.

V usage is TRBV5-4 and J usage is TRBJ2-3; 10 nucleotides line up with TRBD2. After removal of 0 bases from V and 2 bases from J, the junction contained 6 bases not matched to a gene. This CDR3 spans 17 amino acids. Germline lookup yields CDR1 SGHNT and CDR2 YYREEE (reference sequence). CDR3 loop: CASSLALAGALTDTQYF. The CDR3 DNA reads TGTGCCAGCAGCTTGGCTCTAGCGGGGGCCCTCACAGATACGCAGTATTTT.

This chain uses TRBV27 with TRBJ1-2; 7 nucleotides match TRBD1. Germline values: CDR1 MNHEY, CDR2 SMNVEV (reference sequence). Losses at the gene ends were 5 bases for V and 4 bases for J; bases not matched to a gene: 10. This CDR3 region has 15 residues. This chain's CDR3 is CASSLDRYSSYGYTF. The CDR3, as DNA: TGTGCCAGCAGTCTGGACAGGTATTCTAGCTATGGCTACACCTTC.

This clone came up once. V and J are TRBV7-6 and TRBJ2-5, with 11 bases matching TRBD2. The trim removed 5 bases at V and 2 bases at J, leaving 10 bases unmatched. Germline V gives CDR1 SGHVS, CDR2 FNYEAQ. The CDR3 has 17 amino acids. The CDR3 DNA sequence: TGTGCCAGCAGCCCCTCCCGACTAGCGGGGCAACAAGAGACCCAGTACTTC. Protein: CASSPSRLAGQQETQYF.

The chain couples TRBV12-3 or TRBV12-4 to TRBJ1-2; 7 bases align to TRBD1. The CDR3 sequence is 11 residues long. V was pared by 11 bases and J by 5 bases, with 5 bases of the junction left unmatched. CDR3 DNA sequence: TGTGCCGGCGGGACAGCTTATGGCTACACCTTC. It codes for CAGGTAYGYTF.

This chain links TRBV6-4 with TRBJ1-1; 9 nucleotides align to TRBD1. Per the germline V gene, CDR1 is MRHNA and CDR2 is SNTAGT. Trimming removed 10 bases from V and 0 bases from J; junction bases left unmatched: 12. There are 16 residues in the CDR3. This chain's CDR3 is CAITRGQGRMNTEAFF. The CDR3, as DNA: TGTGCCATCACGAGGGGACAGGGAAGGATGAACACTGAAGCTTTCTTT.

The J gene is TRBJ2-3, the V gene TRBV24-1; 9 bases match TRBD2. With V trimmed by 3 bases and J by 4 bases, 4 bases remained unmatched. The CDR3 runs 15 residues. CDR1 and CDR2 from the germline V gene are KGHDR and SFDVKD. The CDR3 nucleotides are TGTGCCACCAGTGATACTAGCGGGTTAGCAGATACGCAGTATTTT. Translated, it gives CATSDTSGLADTQYF.

The chain uses TRBV5-1 and TRBJ2-2; 8 positions match TRBD1. Germline-derived CDR1 and CDR2 are SGHRS and YFSETQ. This CDR3 region has 16 residues. Losses at the gene ends were 4 bases for V and 5 bases for J; bases not matched to a gene: 10. This CDR3 is CASSLRGQGVTGELFF. As DNA, the CDR3 is TGCGCCAGCAGCCTGAGAGGACAGGGAGTAACCGGGGAGCTGTTTTTT.